The present entry profiles one T cell receptor (beta chain) with its context. Its antigen is currently unknown. The data were taken from a study of T cell responses to AZD1222 COVID-19 vaccine. The assay was immunoSEQ multiplex PCR, and TCRdb's table has in-frame clones only and misses some. Here the sample spans roughly 130,000 clones, more than 80% being singletons. General study findings and limits: With dominance at 160-218 and 743-854, vaccine-associated CD4 TCRs spanned spike.

This CDR3 has 13 residues. The germline CDR1 and CDR2 sequences are SGHDT and YYEEEE. V gave up 0 bases and J gave up 8 bases, with 9 bases separating them. Sequencing used peripheral blood, obtained on day 0 of AZD1222 vaccination. The source of this sequence is an adult in good health. The chain carries TRBV5-6 and TRBJ2-1; no reliable D call. CDR3 in DNA: TGTGCCAGCAGCTTGGGTAGCCTAGATGAGCAGTTCTTC. Translating it yields CASSLGSLDEQFF. Based on the CDR3 plus reference TRBV5-6 and TRBJ2-1, the full variable domain is DAGVTQSPTHLIKTRGQQVTLRCSPKSGHDTVSWYQQALGQGPQFIFQYYEEEERQRGNFPDRFSGHQFPNYSSELNVNALLLGDSALYLCASSLGSLDEQFFGPGTRLTVL.